A selection of T cell receptor beta chains follows, all from one sample in a study of cytomegalovirus exposure and HLA in healthy donors. Sequencing was performed with immunoSEQ multiplex PCR; in TCRdb, only in-frame clones are kept and a portion is missing. Among approximately 60,000 clones listed, approximately 90% were seen once. Sequenced: PBMCs. All receptors derive from a woman aged 18-35 years in good health and CMV-seronegative. Each CDR3 is given with its conserved first and last residue. The D gene is left open where the match is weak. Size tells how often a clone was seen (once, few, many) or the class of an expanded clone, and some rows leave it out.

V gene	clone size	J gene	D gene	CDR3 protein	CDR3 DNA
TRBV20-1	.	TRBJ1-5	.	CSAVGDQPQHF	TGCAGTGCGGTCGGGGATCAGCCCCAGCATTTT
TRBV13	.	TRBJ1-1	.	CASSRTLTEAFF	TGTGCCAGCAGCCGGACACTAACTGAAGCTTTCTTT
TRBV6-1	once	TRBJ1-4	.	CASSEQSQGGEKLFF	TGTGCCAGCAGTGAACAATCTCAGGGTGGTGAAAAACTGTTTTTT
TRBV2	.	TRBJ2-5	TRBD2	CASSEGLAGGRETQYF	TGTGCCAGCAGTGAAGGACTAGCGGGAGGCCGAGAGACCCAGTACTTC
TRBV27	.	TRBJ2-1	.	CASSLRGSGQFF	TGTGCCAGCAGTTTACGAGGAAGCGGGCAGTTCTTC
TRBV7-7	.	TRBJ2-2	.	CASSPANTGELFF	TGTGCTAGCAGCCCCGCGAACACCGGGGAGCTGTTTTTT
TRBV11-2	.	TRBJ1-1	.	CASSLDRNTEAFF	TGTGCCAGCAGCTTAGACAGGAACACTGAAGCTTTCTTT
TRBV29-1	.	TRBJ1-2	TRBD1	CSVTGAHSNYGYTF	TGCAGCGTTACAGGGGCGCATTCTAACTATGGCTACACCTTC
TRBV30	.	TRBJ2-5	TRBD2	CAWSVPPSGGPQETQYF	TGTGCCTGGAGTGTACCCCCTAGCGGGGGGCCCCAAGAGACCCAGTACTTC
TRBV10-3	few	TRBJ1-2	TRBD1	CAISEGQGFIDGYTF	TGTGCCATCAGTGAGGGACAGGGCTTTATTGATGGCTACACCTTC
TRBV5-6	.	TRBJ1-4	TRBD1	CASSFVDRDDGKLFF	TGTGCCAGCAGCTTTGTTGACAGGGACGATGGTAAACTGTTTTTT
TRBV5-1	.	TRBJ2-1	.	CASSLSGPPPYNEQFF	TGCGCCAGCAGCTTGAGTGGCCCACCTCCTTACAATGAGCAGTTCTTC
TRBV30	.	TRBJ2-3	.	CAWMYTDTQYF	TGTGCCTGGATGTACACAGATACGCAGTATTTT
TRBV6-6	.	TRBJ2-1	TRBD1	CASMGRGRLNEQFF	TGTGCCAGCATGGGCAGGGGGCGGTTAAATGAGCAGTTCTTC
TRBV6-1	.	TRBJ2-2	.	CASRGPNTGELFF	TGTGCCAGCAGGGGGCCCAACACCGGGGAGCTGTTTTTT
TRBV5-1	once	TRBJ2-7	TRBD2	CASSPGLAGSYEQYF	TGCGCCAGCAGCCCGGGACTAGCGGGATCCTACGAGCAGTACTTC
TRBV18	.	TRBJ2-1	TRBD2	CASSPKDWEGEQFF	TGTGCCAGCTCACCGAAGGACTGGGAGGGTGAGCAGTTCTTC
TRBV19	once	TRBJ2-5	.	CASSRRQETQYF	TGTGCCAGTAGTAGGCGGCAAGAGACCCAGTACTTC
TRBV10-2	.	TRBJ1-6	TRBD1	CASRGQGGPPLHF	TGCGCCAGCAGGGGACAGGGGGGTCCACCCCTCCACTTT
TRBV18	.	TRBJ2-1	TRBD2	CASSPPGLAGANEQFF	TGTGCCAGCTCACCTCCTGGACTAGCGGGGGCCAATGAGCAGTTCTTC
TRBV6-5	.	TRBJ1-5	.	CASSDTLNQPQHF	TGTGCCAGCAGTGACACACTTAATCAGCCCCAGCATTTT
TRBV4-1	.	TRBJ1-1	TRBD1	CASSPNRGTVNTEAFF	TGCGCCAGCAGCCCAAACAGGGGGACGGTGAACACTGAAGCTTTCTTT
TRBV19	.	TRBJ1-1	TRBD1	CASSFSRTGNTEAFF	TGTGCCAGTAGTTTCTCCCGGACAGGGAACACTGAAGCTTTCTTT
TRBV21-1	.	TRBJ1-6	.	CASSLQGSFAWTPF	TGTGCCAGCAGCTTACAGGGTTCATTTGCTTGGACCCCCTTT
TRBV7-2	.	TRBJ2-5	TRBD1	CASSYGTGVQETQYF	TGTGCCAGCAGCTATGGGACAGGGGTGCAAGAGACCCAGTACTTC
TRBV10-2	.	TRBJ1-2	.	CASSDLGGRTYTF	TGCGCCAGCAGTGATTTGGGGGGTAGAACCTACACCTTC
TRBV19	.	TRBJ1-5	.	CASSILYSNQPQHF	TGTGCCAGTAGTATTTTATATAGCAATCAGCCCCAGCATTTT
TRBV5-6	.	TRBJ1-1	.	CASSLSSGLEAFF	TGTGCCAGCAGCTTGTCCTCAGGTCTCGAAGCTTTCTTT
TRBV6-5	.	TRBJ1-3	.	CASSSGSGNTIYF	TGTGCCAGCAGTTCAGGCTCTGGAAACACCATATATTTT
TRBV10-3	once	TRBJ2-7	TRBD2	CATGLAGGLGWEYF	TGTGCCACAGGACTAGCGGGAGGACTAGGTTGGGAGTACTTC